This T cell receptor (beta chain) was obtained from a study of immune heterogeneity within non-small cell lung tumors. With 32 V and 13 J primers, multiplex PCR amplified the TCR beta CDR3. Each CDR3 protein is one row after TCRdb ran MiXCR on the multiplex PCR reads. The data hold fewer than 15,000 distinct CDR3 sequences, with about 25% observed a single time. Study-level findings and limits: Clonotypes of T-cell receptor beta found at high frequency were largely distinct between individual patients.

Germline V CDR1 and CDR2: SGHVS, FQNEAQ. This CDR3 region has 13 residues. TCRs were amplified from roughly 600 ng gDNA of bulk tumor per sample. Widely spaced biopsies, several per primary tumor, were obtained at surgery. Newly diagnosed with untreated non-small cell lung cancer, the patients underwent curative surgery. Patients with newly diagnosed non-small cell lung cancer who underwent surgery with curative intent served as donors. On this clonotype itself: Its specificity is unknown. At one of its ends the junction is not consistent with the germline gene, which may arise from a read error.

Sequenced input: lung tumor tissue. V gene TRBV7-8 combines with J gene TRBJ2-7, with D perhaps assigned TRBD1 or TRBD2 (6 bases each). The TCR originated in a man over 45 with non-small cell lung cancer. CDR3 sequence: CASSFLGGYEQYF. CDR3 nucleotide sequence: TGTGCCAGCAGCTTCTTAGGGGGGTACGAGCAGTATTTC.